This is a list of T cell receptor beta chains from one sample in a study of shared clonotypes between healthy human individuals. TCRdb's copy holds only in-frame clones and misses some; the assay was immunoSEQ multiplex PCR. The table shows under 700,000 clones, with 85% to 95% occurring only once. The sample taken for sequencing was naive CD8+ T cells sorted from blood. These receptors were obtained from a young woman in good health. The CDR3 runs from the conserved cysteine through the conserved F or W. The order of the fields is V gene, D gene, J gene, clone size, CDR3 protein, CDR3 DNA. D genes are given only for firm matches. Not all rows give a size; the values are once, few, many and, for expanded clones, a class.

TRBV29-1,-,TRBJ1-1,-,CSVFIGTEAFF,TGCAGCGTTTTTATTGGCACTGAAGCTTTCTTT
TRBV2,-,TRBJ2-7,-,CASSDRVSPEQYF,TGTGCCAGCAGTGACAGGGTCTCCCCCGAGCAGTACTTC
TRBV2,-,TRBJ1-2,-,CASTLGIGYTF,TGTGCCAGCACCCTAGGAATTGGCTACACCTTC
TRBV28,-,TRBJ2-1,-,CASIPSTGWYNEQFF,TGTGCCAGCATTCCTTCAACGGGATGGTACAATGAGCAGTTCTTC
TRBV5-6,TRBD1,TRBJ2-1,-,CASSLYRGRANEQFF,TGTGCCAGCAGCTTGTACAGGGGGCGCGCCAATGAGCAGTTCTTC
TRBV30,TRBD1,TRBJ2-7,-,CAWGPGQGPYEQYF,TGTGCCTGGGGCCCGGGACAGGGGCCCTACGAGCAGTACTTC
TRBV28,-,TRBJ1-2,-,CASRPGEYGYTF,TGTGCCAGCAGACCAGGCGAGTATGGCTACACCTTC
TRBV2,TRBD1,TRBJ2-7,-,CASSALTGIHEQYF,TGTGCCAGCAGTGCTCTGACAGGGATTCACGAGCAGTACTTC
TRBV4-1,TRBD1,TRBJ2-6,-,CASSPRTGASSGANVLTF,TGCGCCAGCAGCCCCCGGACAGGTGCTAGCTCTGGGGCCAACGTCCTGACTTTC
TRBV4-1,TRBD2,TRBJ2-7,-,CASSPGTTTYEQYF,TGCGCCAGCAGCCCTGGGACTACGACCTACGAGCAGTACTTC
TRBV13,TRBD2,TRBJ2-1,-,CASTKAGEGEQFF,TGTGCCAGCACCAAAGCGGGAGAGGGTGAGCAGTTCTTC
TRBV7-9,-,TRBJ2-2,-,CASTRTGELFF,TGTGCCAGCACCCGAACCGGGGAGCTGTTTTTT
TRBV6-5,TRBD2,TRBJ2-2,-,CASKGLAGGTGELFF,TGTGCCAGCAAGGGACTAGCGGGAGGTACCGGGGAGCTGTTTTTT
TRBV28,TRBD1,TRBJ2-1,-,CASSTYRDSGFISYNEQFF,TGTGCCAGCAGTACCTATCGGGACAGTGGCTTTATCTCCTACAATGAGCAGTTCTTC
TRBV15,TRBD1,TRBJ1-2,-,CATSRDKGQGQGYTF,TGTGCCACCAGCAGAGATAAGGGACAGGGGCAAGGCTACACCTTC
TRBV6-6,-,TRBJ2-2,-,CASISANTGELFF,TGTGCCAGCATCTCCGCGAACACCGGGGAGCTGTTTTTT
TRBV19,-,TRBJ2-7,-,CASSNLRGAYEQYF,TGTGCCAGTAGTAACCTGCGCGGGGCCTACGAGCAGTACTTC
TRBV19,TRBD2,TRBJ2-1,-,CASSIDAAGGYNEQFF,TGTGCCAGTAGTATAGATGCAGCGGGAGGGTACAATGAGCAGTTCTTC
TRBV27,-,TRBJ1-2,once,CASSFGQHYGYTF,TGTGCCAGCAGTTTCGGACAGCACTATGGCTACACCTTC
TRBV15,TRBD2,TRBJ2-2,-,CATQPGLAGEPGELFF,TGTGCCACCCAGCCAGGACTAGCGGGAGAGCCCGGGGAGCTGTTTTTT
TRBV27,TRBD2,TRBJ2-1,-,CASSLSRGGYNEQFF,TGTGCCAGCAGTTTATCGCGCGGGGGATACAATGAGCAGTTCTTC
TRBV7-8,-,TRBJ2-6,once,CASSLSGSGANVLTF,TGTGCCAGCAGCCTTAGCGGTTCTGGGGCCAACGTCCTGACTTTC
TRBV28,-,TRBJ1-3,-,CASTGPGNTIYF,TGTGCCAGCACCGGGCCTGGAAACACCATATATTTT
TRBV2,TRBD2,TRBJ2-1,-,CASKAGGWLDEQFF,TGTGCCAGCAAAGCGGGAGGTTGGTTGGATGAGCAGTTCTTC
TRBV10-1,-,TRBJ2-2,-,CASSLRRAPDTGELFF,TGCGCCAGCTCCCTTAGGAGGGCCCCTGACACCGGGGAGCTGTTTTTT
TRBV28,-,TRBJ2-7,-,CASTTPHSGSSYEQYF,TGTGCCAGCACTACACCCCACAGTGGAAGCTCCTACGAGCAGTACTTC
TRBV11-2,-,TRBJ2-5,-,CASSNRPIGGQETQYF,TGTGCCAGCAGCAATAGGCCAATAGGCGGGCAAGAGACCCAGTACTTC
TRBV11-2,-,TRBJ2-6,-,CASSGWDGGTGANVLTF,TGTGCCAGCAGCGGTTGGGACGGAGGGACTGGGGCCAACGTCCTGACTTTC
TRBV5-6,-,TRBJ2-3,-,CASSPGRGAPLTTDTQYF,TGTGCCAGCAGCCCCGGGCGAGGGGCGCCTCTCACCACAGATACGCAGTATTTT
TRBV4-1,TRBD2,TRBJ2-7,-,CASSQDRGLAYEQYF,TGCGCCAGCAGCCAAGATCGGGGACTAGCCTACGAGCAGTACTTC
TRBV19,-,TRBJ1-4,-,CASSMTQGSNEKLFF,TGTGCCAGTAGTATGACTCAGGGGTCTAATGAAAAACTGTTTTTT
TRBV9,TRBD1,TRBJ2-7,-,CASSVGPDRAHEQYF,TGTGCCAGCAGCGTAGGCCCGGACAGGGCCCACGAGCAGTACTTC
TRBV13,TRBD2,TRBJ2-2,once,CASSIRTSWTGELFF,TGTGCCAGCAGCATACGGACTAGTTGGACCGGGGAGCTGTTTTTT
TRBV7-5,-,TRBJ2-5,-,CVRNPGRNQETQYF,TGTGTCAGAAACCCAGGTCGGAACCAAGAGACCCAGTACTTC
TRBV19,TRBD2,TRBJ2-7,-,CASSILAGHHEQYF,TGTGCCAGTAGTATTCTAGCGGGGCACCACGAGCAGTACTTC
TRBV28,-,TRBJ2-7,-,CASSLTGSSYEQYF,TGTGCCAGCAGTTTAACAGGAAGCTCCTACGAGCAGTACTTC